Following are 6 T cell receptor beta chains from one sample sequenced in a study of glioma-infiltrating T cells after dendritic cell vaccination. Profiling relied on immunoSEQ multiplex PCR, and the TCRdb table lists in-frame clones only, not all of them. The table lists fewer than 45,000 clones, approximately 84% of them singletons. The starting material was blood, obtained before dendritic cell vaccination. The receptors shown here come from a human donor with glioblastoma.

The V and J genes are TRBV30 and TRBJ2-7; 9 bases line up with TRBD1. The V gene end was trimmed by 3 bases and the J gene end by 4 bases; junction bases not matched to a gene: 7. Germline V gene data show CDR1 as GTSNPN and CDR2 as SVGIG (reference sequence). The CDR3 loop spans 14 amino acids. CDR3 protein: CAWSGDRGLYEQYF. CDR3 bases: TGTGCCTGGAGCGGCGACAGGGGGTTGTACGAGCAGTACTTC.

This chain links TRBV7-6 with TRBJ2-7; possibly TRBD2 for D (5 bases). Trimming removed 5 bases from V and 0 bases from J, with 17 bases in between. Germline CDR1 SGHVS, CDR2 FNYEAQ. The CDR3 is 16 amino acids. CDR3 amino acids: CASSLKEGFSSYEQYF. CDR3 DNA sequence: TGTGCCAGCAGCCTTAAAGAGGGCTTTAGCTCCTACGAGCAGTACTTC.

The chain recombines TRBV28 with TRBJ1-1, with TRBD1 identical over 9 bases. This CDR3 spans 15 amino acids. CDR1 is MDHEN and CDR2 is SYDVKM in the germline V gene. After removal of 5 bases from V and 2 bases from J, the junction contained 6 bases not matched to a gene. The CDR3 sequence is CASSDQGQGNTEAFF. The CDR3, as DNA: TGTGCCAGCAGTGACCAGGGACAGGGAAACACTGAAGCTTTCTTT.

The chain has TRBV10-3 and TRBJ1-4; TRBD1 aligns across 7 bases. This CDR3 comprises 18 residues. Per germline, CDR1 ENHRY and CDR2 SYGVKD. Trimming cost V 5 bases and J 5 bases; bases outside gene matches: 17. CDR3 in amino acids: CAISQTVRDRSSNEKLFF. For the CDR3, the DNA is TGTGCCATCAGTCAGACCGTCCGGGACAGATCCTCGAATGAAAAACTGTTTTTT.

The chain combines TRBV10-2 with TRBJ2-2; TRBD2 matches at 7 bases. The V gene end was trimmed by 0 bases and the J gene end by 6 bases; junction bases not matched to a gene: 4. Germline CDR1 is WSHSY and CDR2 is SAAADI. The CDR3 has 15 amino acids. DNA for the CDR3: TGCGCCAGCAGTGAGTCGTGGGGAGGGGCCGGGGAGCTGTTTTTT. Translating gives CASSESWGGAGELFF.

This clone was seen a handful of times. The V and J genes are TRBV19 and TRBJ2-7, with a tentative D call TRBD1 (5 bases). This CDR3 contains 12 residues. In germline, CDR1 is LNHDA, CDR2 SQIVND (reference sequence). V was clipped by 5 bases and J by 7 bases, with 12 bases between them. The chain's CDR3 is CASSPQGGEQYF. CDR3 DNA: TGTGCCAGTAGTCCCCAGGGTGGGGAGCAGTACTTC.